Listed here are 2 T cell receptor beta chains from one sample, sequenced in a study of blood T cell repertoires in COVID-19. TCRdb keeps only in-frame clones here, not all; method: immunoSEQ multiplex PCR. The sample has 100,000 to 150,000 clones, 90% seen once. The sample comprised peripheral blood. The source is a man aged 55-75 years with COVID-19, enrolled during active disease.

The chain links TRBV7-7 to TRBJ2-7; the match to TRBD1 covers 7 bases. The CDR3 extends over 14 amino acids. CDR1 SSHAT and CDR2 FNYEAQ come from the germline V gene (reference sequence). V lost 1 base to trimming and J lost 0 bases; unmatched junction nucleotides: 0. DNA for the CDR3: TGTGCCAGCAGCTTAGGGACAGGCTCCTACGAGCAGTACTTC. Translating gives CASSLGTGSYEQYF.

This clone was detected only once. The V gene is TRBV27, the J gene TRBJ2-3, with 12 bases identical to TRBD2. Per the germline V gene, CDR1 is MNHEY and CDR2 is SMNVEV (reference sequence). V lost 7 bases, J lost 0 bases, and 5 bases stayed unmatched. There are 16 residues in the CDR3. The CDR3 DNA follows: TGTGCCAGCATGAGGACTAGCGGGGCTAGCACAGATACGCAGTATTTT. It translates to CASMRTSGASTDTQYF.